A single T cell receptor beta chain is shown here with its context. The data were produced by immunoSEQ multiplex PCR, yet TCRdb's version contains in-frame clones alone and is incomplete. The repertoire holds hundreds of thousands of clones, around 85% seen once, with 1.5% to 2% in the top ten. This CDR3 comprises 16 residues. From germline, CDR1 is SGHTA and CDR2 FQGNSA. With V trimmed by 5 bases and J by 2 bases, 9 bases remained unmatched. These data originate in a study of blood T cell repertoires in COVID-19. This sequence joins TRBV7-2 and TRBJ1-1, with TRBD1 identical over 9 bases. The clonotype comes from a woman aged 30 to 39 who had been exposed to COVID-19. Material: PBMCs or T cells enriched from blood (not recorded which). CDR3 amino acids: CASSGRQGVGNTEAFF. CDR3 bases: TGTGCCAGCAGCGGTCGACAGGGGGTGGGAAACACTGAAGCTTTCTTT.